This record looks at one TCR beta chain sequence and its context. The sample originates from a study of T cell changes during pregnancy in multiple sclerosis. The CDR3 extends over 15 amino acids. Per the germline V gene, CDR1 is MNHEY and CDR2 is SMNVEV (reference sequence). After removal of 2 bases from V and 3 bases from J, the junction contained 4 bases not matched to a gene. The method was immunoSEQ multiplex PCR; TCRdb's version includes in-frame clones alone and lacks a portion of them. The sample holds roughly 100,000 clones, about 89% seen once. The receptor was derived from a female donor with multiple sclerosis, enrolled in a pregnancy study. The specimen comprised peripheral blood, sampled before pregnancy. This chain links TRBV27 with TRBJ2-7; 10 bases agree with TRBD2. The chain's CDR3 is CASSLQLAGHYEQYF. CDR3 bases: TGTGCCAGCAGTTTACAACTAGCGGGGCACTACGAGCAGTACTTC.